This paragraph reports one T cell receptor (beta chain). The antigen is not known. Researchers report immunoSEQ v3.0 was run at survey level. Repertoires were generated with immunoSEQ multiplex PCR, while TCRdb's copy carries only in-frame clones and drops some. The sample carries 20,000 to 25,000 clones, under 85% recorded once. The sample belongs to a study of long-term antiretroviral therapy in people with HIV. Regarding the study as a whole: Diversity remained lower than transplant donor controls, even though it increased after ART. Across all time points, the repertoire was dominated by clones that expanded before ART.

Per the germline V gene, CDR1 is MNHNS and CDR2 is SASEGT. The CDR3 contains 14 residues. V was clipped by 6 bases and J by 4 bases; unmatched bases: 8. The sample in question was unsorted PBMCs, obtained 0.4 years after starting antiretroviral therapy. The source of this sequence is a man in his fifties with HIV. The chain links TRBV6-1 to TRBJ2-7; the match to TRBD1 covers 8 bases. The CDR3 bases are TGTGCCAGCAGAGACAGGGGCCTCGGGTACGAGCAGTACTTC. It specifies CASRDRGLGYEQYF.